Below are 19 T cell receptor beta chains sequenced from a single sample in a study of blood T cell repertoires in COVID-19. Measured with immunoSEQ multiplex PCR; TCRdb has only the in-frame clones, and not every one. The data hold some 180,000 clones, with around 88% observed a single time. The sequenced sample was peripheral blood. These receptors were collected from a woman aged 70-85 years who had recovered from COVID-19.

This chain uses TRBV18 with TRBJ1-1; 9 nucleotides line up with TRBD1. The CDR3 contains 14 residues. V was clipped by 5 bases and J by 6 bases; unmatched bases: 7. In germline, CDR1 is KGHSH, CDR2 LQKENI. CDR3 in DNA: TGTGCCAGCTCAGGCCTACAGGGGGCCCCTGAAGCTTTCTTT. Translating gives CASSGLQGAPEAFF.

CDR3 in DNA: TGTGCCTGGAGTGTAGGCCAGCTCGGGGGAAACACCATATATTTT. This translates into CAWSVGQLGGNTIYF. The chain combines TRBV30 with TRBJ1-3; no clear D. Deletions cut 0 bases from V and 4 bases from J, with 13 bases between. Germline V gene data show CDR1 as GTSNPN and CDR2 as SVGIG (reference sequence). This CDR3 is built from 15 residues.

The CDR3 DNA reads TGTGCCAGCAGTCCAGGGGTCGCAGGGAGCTACGGCTACACCTTC. This gives the protein CASSPGVAGSYGYTF. V usage is TRBV6-5 and J usage is TRBJ1-2, with a tentative D call TRBD1 (6 bases). The V end lost 5 bases, the J end lost 8 bases, and 21 bases lay between the germline ends. The V gene's germline CDR1 is MNHEY and CDR2 SVGAGI. The CDR3 has 15 amino acids.

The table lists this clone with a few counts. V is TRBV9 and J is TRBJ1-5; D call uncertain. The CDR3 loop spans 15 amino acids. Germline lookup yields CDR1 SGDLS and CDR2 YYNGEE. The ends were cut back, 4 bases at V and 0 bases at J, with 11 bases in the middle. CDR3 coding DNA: TGTGCCAGCAGCCCCAACTATTATAGCAATCAGCCCCAGCATTTT. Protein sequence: CASSPNYYSNQPQHF.

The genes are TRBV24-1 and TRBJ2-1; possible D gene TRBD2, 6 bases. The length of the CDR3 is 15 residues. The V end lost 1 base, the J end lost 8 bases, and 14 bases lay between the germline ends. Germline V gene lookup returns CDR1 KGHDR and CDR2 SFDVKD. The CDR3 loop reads CATSDLGRDGDEQFF. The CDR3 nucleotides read TGTGCCACCAGTGATTTAGGGCGGGACGGGGATGAGCAGTTCTTC.

CDR3 coding DNA: TGTGCCACCAGTGGGCTAGCGGGAATCAATGAGCAGTTCTTC. This codes for CATSGLAGINEQFF. V usage is TRBV24-1 and J usage is TRBJ2-1, with 9 bases identical to TRBD2. The length of the CDR3 is 14 residues. The V segment lost 5 bases and the J segment 6 bases; nucleotides outside the gene matches: 4. From germline, CDR1 is KGHDR and CDR2 SFDVKD.

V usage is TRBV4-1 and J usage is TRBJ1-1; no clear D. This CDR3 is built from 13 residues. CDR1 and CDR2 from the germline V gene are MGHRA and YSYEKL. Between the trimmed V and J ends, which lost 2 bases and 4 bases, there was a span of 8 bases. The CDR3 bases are TGCGCCAGCAGCCAACATCCGGGCACTGAAGCTTTCTTT. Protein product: CASSQHPGTEAFF.

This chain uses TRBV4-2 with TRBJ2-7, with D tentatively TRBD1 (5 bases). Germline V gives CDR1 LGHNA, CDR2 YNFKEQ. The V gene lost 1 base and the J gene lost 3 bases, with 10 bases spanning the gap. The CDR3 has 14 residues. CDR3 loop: CASSQGGRYYEQYF. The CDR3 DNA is TGTGCCAGCAGCCAAGGGGGCCGGTACTACGAGCAGTACTTC.

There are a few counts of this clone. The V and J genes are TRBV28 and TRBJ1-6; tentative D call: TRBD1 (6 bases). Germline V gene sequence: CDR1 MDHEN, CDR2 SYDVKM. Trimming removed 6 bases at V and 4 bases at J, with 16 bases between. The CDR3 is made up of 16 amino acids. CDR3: CASSRWGRPYNSPLHF. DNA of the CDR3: TGTGCCAGCAGCCGGTGGGGGCGCCCGTATAATTCACCCCTCCACTTT.

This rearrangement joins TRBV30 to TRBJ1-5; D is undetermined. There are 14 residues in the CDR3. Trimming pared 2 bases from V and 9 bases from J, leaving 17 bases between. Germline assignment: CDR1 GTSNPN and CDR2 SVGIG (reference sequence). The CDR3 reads CAWSRYGSRGPQHF. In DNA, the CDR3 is TGTGCCTGGAGTCGGTATGGCAGCCGGGGGCCCCAGCATTTT.

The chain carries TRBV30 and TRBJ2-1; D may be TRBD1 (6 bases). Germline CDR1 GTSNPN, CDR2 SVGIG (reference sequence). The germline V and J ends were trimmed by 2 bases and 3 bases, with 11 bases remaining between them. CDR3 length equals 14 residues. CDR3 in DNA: TGTGCCTGGAGTTGGGGGCTCAGCTACAATGAGCAGTTCTTC. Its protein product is CAWSWGLSYNEQFF.

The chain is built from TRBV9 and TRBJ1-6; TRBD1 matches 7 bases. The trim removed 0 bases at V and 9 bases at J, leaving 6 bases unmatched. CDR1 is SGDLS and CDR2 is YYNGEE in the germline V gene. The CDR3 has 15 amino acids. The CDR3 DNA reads TGTGCCAGCAGCGTAGTGGCAGGGGGTCTTTCACCCCTCCACTTT. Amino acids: CASSVVAGGLSPLHF.

The CDR3 region has the DNA TGTGCCAGCTCATCAACAGGGTTAGGCTACAATGAGCAGTTCTTC. It yields the protein CASSSTGLGYNEQFF. The chain employs TRBV18 and TRBJ2-1, with D possibly being TRBD1 (6 bases). The CDR3 consists of 15 residues. Germline lookup yields CDR1 KGHSH and CDR2 LQKENI. Between the trimmed V and J ends, which lost 5 bases and 3 bases, there was a span of 14 bases.

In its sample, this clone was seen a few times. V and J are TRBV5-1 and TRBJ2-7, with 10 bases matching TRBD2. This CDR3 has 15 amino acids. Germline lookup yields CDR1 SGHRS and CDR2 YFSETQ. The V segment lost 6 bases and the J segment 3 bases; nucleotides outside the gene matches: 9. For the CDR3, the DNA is TGCGCCAGCACCCCTCGGACTAGCGGACACTACGAGCAGTACTTC. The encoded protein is CASTPRTSGHYEQYF. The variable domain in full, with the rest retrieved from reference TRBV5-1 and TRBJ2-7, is KAGVTQTPRYLIKTRGQQVTLSCSPISGHRSVSWYQQTPGQGLQFLFEYFSETQRNKGNFPGRFSGRQFSNSRSEMNVSTLELGDSALYLCASTPRTSGHYEQYFGPGTRLTVT.

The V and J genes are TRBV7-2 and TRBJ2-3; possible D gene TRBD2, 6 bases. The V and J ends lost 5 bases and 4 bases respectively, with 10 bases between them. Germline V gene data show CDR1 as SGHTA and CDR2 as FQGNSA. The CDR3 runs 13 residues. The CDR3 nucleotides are TGTGCCAGCAGCCCGTGGGGGGCAGATACGCAGTATTTT. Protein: CASSPWGADTQYF. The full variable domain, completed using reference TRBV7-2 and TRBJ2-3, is GAGVSQSPSNKVTEKGKDVELRCDPISGHTALYWYRQSLGQGLEFLIYFQGNSAPDKSGLPSDRFSAERTGGSVSTLTIQRTQQEDSAVYLCASSPWGADTQYFGPGTRLTVL.

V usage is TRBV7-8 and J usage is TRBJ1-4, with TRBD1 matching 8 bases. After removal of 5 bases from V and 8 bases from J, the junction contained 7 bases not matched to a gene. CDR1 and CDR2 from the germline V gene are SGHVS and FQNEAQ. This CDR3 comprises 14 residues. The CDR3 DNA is TGTGCCAGCAGCCGAGGACAGGGTTGGGAAAAACTGTTTTTT. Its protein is CASSRGQGWEKLFF. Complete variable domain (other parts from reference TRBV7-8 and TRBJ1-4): GAGVSQSPRYKVAKRGQDVALRCDPISGHVSLFWYQQALGQGPEFLTYFQNEAQLDKSGLPSDRFFAERPEGSVSTLKIQRTQQEDSAVYLCASSRGQGWEKLFFGSGTQLSVL.

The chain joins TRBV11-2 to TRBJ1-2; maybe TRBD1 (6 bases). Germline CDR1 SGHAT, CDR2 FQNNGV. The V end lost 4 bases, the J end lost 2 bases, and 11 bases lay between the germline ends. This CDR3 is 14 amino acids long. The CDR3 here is CASSSTRGNYGYTF. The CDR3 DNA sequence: TGTGCCAGCAGCTCCACCAGGGGCAACTATGGCTACACCTTC.

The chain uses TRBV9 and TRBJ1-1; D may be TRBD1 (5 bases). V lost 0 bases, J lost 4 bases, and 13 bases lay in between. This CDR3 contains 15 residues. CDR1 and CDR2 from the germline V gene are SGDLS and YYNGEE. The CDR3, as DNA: TGTGCCAGCAGCGTAGGGATCGGGGGTGGCACTGAAGCTTTCTTT. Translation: CASSVGIGGGTEAFF.

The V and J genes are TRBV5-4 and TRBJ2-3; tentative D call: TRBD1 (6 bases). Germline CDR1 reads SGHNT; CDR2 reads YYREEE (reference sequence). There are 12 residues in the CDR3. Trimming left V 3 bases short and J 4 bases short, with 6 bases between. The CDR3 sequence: CASSWGPDTQYF. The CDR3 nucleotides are TGTGCCAGCAGCTGGGGGCCAGATACGCAGTATTTT.